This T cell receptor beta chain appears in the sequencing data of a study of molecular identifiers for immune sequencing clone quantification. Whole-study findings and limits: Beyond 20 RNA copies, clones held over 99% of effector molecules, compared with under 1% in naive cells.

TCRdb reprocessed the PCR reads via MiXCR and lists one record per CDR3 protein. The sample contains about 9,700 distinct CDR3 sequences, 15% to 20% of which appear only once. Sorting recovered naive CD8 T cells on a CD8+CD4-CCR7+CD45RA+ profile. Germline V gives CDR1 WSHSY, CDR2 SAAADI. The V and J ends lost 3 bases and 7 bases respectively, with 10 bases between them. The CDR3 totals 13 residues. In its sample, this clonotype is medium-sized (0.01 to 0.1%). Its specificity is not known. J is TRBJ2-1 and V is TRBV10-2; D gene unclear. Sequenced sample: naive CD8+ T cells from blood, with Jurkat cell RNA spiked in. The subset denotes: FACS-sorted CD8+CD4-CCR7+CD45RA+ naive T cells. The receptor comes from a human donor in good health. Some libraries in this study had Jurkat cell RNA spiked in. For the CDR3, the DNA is TGCGCCAGCAGTGACTATTACTTAAATGAGCAGTTCTTC. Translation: CASSDYYLNEQFF.